This T cell receptor beta chain was profiled in a study of blood T cells in healthy people across ages. Across the study: Per two T cells, template switching captured roughly one barcoded beta molecule.

The total RNA that was extracted per sample amounted to at least 5 micrograms. Germline loops: CDR1 PRHDT, CDR2 FYEKMQ (reference sequence). The ends were cut back, 0 bases at V and 6 bases at J, with 9 bases in the middle. This CDR3 is built from 13 residues. PCR was performed a second time for roughly 7 to 12 cycles using a sample-barcoded 5' primer and a J-beta primer mix. One entry per CDR3 protein, called by TCRdb with MiXCR from the 5' RACE reads. This repertoire shows more than 1,000,000 distinct CDR3 sequences, around 25% found once; its top ten account for around 0.75%. The sample holds a few counts of this clonotype. These data also formed part of another study, on T cells of mothers and their children. That paper notes: It was found that thymic selection shapes TCR recombination output similarly in related and unrelated pairs. Related pairs of mothers and children showed slightly higher, non-significant overlap versus unrelated pairs.

Sequences were obtained from blood. The chain links TRBV13 to TRBJ2-7, with unresolved D. This receptor was taken from a girl aged 2-10 years in good health. CDR3 DNA sequence: TGTGCCAGCAGCTTAGGTACGTTTCTCGAGCAGTACTTC. Encoded protein: CASSLGTFLEQYF.